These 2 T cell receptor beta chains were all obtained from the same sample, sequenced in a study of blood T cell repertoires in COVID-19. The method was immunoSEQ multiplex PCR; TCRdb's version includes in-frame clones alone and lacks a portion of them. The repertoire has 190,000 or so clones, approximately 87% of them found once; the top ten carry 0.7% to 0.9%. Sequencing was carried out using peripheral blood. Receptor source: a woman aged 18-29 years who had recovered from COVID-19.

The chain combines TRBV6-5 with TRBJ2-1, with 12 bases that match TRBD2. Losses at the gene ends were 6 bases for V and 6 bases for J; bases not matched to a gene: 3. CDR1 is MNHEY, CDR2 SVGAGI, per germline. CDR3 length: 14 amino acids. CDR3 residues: CASRLAGGVNEQFF. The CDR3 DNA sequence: TGTGCCAGCAGACTAGCGGGAGGCGTCAATGAGCAGTTCTTC.

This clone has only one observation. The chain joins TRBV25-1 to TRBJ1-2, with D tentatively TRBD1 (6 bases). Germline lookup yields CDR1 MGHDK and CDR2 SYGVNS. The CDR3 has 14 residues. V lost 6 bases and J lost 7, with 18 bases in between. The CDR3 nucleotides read TGTGCCAGCAGCAGACGGACCCAAGGGGGTGGCTACACCTTC. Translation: CASSRRTQGGGYTF.